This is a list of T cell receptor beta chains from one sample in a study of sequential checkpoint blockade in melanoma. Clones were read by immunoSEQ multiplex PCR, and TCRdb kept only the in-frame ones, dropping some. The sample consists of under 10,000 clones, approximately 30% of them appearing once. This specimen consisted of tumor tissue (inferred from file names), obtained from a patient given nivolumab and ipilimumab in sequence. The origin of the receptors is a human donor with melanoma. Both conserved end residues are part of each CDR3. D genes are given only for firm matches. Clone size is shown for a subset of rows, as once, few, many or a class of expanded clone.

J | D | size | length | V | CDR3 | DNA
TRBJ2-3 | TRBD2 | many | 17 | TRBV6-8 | CASSYSTSGRVGDTQYF | TGTGCCAGCAGTTACTCGACCAGCGGGAGGGTCGGGGATACGCAGTATTTT
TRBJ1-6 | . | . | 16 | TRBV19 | CASSATTGSPNSPLHF | TGTGCCAGTAGTGCGACTACAGGGTCGCCCAATTCACCCCTCCACTTT
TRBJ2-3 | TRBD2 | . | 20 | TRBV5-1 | CASSLSGGMTSGGPADTQYF | TGCGCCAGCAGCTTGAGTGGGGGGATGACTAGCGGGGGACCCGCAGATACGCAGTATTTT
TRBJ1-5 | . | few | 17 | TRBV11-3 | CASSSQDGGAYNQPQHF | TGTGCCAGCAGCTCCCAGGACGGAGGGGCTTACAATCAGCCCCAGCATTTT
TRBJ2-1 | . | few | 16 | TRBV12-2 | CASRFPLGPCYNEQFF | TGTGCAAGTCGCTTCCCCCTGGGGCCCTGCTACAATGAGCAGTTCTTC
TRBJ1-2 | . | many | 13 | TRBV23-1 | CASSQGDNYGYTF | TGCGCCAGCAGCCAAGGAGATAACTATGGCTACACCTTC
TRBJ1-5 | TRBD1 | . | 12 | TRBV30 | CAWGQGNQPQHF | TGTGCCTGGGGACAGGGGAATCAGCCCCAGCATTTT
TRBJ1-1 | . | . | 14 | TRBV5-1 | CASTGGHLNTEAFF | TGCGCCAGCACGGGGGGACACCTTAACACTGAAGCTTTCTTT
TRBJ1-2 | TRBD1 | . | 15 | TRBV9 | CASSEGQGLAYGYTF | TGTGCCAGCAGTGAAGGACAGGGCCTTGCCTATGGCTACACCTTC
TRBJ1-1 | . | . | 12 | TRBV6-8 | CAISVTEYEAFF | TGTGCCATCAGTGTAACCGAGTATGAAGCTTTCTTT
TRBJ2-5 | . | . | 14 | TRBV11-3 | CASSRGNYQETQYF | TGTGCCAGCAGCAGGGGTAATTACCAAGAGACCCAGTACTTC
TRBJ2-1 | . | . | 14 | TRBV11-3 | CASSRGTSYNEQFF | TGTGCCAGCAGCAGGGGCACCTCCTACAATGAGCAGTTCTTC
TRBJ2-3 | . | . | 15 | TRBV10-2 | CATSTGTPRGDTQYF | TGCGCCACCTCGACCGGGACTCCGAGAGGAGATACGCAGTATTTT
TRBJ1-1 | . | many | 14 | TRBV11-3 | CASSPTRVGVEAFF | TGTGCCAGCAGTCCAACGCGGGTGGGGGTTGAAGCTTTCTTT
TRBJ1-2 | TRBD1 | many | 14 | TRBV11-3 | CASSPATGNYGYTF | TGTGCCAGCAGCCCTGCGACAGGGAACTATGGCTACACCTTC
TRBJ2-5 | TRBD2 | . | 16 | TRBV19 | CASSIVRGGSQETQYF | TGTGCCAGTAGTATAGTGCGCGGGGGGTCCCAAGAGACCCAGTACTTC
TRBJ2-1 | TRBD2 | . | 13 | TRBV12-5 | CASAGLGGGEQFF | TGTGCCAGCGCGGGACTAGGAGGGGGTGAGCAGTTCTTC
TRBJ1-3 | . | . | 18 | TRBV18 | CASSPMVSVGVTGNTIYF | TGTGCCAGCTCACCAATGGTCTCAGTGGGGGTAACTGGAAACACCATATATTTT
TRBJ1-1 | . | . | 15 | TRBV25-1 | CASSERGRVGSEAFF | TGTGCCAGCAGTGAGCGGGGACGGGTTGGCTCTGAAGCTTTCTTT
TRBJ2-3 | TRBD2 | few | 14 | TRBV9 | CASKSGRAADTQYF | TGTGCCAGCAAAAGTGGGAGGGCCGCAGATACGCAGTATTTT
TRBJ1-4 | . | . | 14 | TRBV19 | CASSIGTTNEKLFF | TGTGCCAGTAGTATCGGGACAACCAATGAAAAACTGTTTTTT
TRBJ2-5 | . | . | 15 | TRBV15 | CATSRDKDRKETQYF | TGTGCCACCAGCAGAGATAAGGACCGGAAAGAGACCCAGTACTTC
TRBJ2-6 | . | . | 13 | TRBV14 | CASKGAGANVLTF | TGTGCCAGCAAGGGAGCCGGGGCCAACGTCCTGACTTTC
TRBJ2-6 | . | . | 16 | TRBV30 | CAWRSPGGAGANVLTF | TGTGCCTGGAGGAGCCCTGGAGGGGCTGGGGCCAACGTCCTGACTTTC
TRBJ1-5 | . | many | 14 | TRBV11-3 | CASSLRDTNQPQHF | TGTGCCAGCAGCCTCCGGGACACCAATCAGCCCCAGCATTTT
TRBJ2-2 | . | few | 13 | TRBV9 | CASSDPNTGELFF | TGTGCCAGCAGCGATCCGAACACCGGGGAGCTGTTTTTT
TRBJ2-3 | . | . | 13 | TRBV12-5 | CASTPRRTDTQYF | TGTGCCAGCACCCCACGGAGGACAGATACGCAGTATTTT
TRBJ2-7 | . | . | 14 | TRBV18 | CASSPRRETYEQYF | TGTGCCAGCTCACCACGGAGGGAAACCTACGAGCAGTACTTC
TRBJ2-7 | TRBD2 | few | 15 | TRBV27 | CASSTLRRESNEQYF | TGTGCCAGCAGTACCTTGAGGCGGGAGTCAAACGAGCAGTACTTC
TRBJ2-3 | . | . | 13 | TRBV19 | CASSWSVTDTQYF | TGTGCCAGTAGTTGGTCTGTTACAGATACGCAGTATTTT
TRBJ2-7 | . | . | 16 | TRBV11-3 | CASSPAGQISSYEQYF | TGTGCCAGCAGCCCCGCGGGACAGATAAGCTCCTACGAGCAGTACTTC
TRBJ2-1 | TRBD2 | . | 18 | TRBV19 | CASSIVPPGLAFYNEQFF | TGTGCCAGTAGTATTGTTCCCCCGGGACTAGCGTTCTACAATGAGCAGTTCTTC
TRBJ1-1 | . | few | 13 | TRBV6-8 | CASSLSLKVEAFF | TGTGCCAGCAGCCTTAGTTTAAAAGTAGAAGCTTTCTTT
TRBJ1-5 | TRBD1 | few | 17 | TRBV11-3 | CASSPGQGGGSNQPQHF | TGTGCCAGCAGCCCAGGACAGGGAGGAGGGAGCAATCAGCCCCAGCATTTT
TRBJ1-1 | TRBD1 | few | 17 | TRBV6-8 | CASSLSVGDRMNTEAFF | TGTGCCAGCAGTCTTTCGGTAGGGGACAGGATGAACACTGAAGCTTTCTTT
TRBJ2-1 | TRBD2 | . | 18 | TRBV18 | CASSPGLAGGVRYNEQFF | TGTGCCAGCTCACCTGGACTAGCGGGAGGAGTTCGGTACAATGAGCAGTTCTTC
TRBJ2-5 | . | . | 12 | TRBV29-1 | CSVVSLGETQYF | TGCAGCGTTGTTTCTCTCGGGGAGACCCAGTACTTC
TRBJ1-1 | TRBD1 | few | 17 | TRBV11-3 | CASSPRTGGFVGTEAFF | TGTGCCAGCAGCCCGCGGACAGGGGGCTTTGTGGGCACTGAAGCTTTCTTT
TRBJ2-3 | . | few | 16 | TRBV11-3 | CASSRPARAMTDTQYF | TGTGCCAGCAGCCGTCCAGCTCGGGCGATGACAGATACGCAGTATTTT
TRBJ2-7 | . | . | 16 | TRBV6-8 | CASNDPGLGSSYEQYF | TGTGCCAGCAACGACCCGGGACTTGGGAGCTCCTACGAGCAGTACTTC
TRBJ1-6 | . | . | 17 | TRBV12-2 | CASRLGSGGQGHRPLHF | TGTGCAAGTCGCTTAGGGTCAGGGGGACAGGGTCATAGACCCCTCCACTTT
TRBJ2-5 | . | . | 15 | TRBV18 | CASSPRPTVQETQYF | TGTGCCAGCTCACCACGGCCGACAGTCCAAGAGACCCAGTACTTC
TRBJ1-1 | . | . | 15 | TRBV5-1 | CASSWDGRGDTEAFF | TGCGCCAGCAGCTGGGACGGGAGAGGGGACACTGAAGCTTTCTTT
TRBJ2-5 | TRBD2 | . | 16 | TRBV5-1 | CASSITGTSVRETQYF | TGCGCCAGCAGCATAACCGGGACTAGCGTCAGGGAGACCCAGTACTTC
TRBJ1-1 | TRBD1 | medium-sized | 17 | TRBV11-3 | CASSPYWKGAGVTEAFF | TGTGCCAGCAGCCCCTACTGGAAGGGGGCAGGGGTGACTGAAGCTTTCTTT
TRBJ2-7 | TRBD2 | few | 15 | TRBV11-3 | CASSPLGGGGHEQYF | TGTGCCAGCAGCCCGCTGGGGGGGGGTGGCCACGAGCAGTACTTC
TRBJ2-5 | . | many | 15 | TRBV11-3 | CASTSLGRNQETQYF | TGTGCCAGCACCTCCCTGGGACGGAACCAAGAGACCCAGTACTTC
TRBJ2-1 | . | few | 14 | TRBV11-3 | CASSPGGGYNEQFF | TGTGCCAGCAGCCCCGGGGGTGGCTACAATGAGCAGTTCTTC
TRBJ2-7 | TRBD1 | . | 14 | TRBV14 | CASRPRQGSYEQYF | TGTGCCAGCAGACCCCGACAGGGCTCCTACGAGCAGTACTTC
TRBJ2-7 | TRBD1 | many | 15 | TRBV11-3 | CASSLRQGMKNEQYF | TGTGCCAGCAGCTTACGACAGGGGATGAAGAACGAGCAGTACTTC
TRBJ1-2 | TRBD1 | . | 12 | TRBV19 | CASDTGGDGYTF | TGTGCCAGTGACACAGGGGGAGATGGCTACACCTTC
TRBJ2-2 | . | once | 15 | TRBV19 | CASSIGLLNTGELFF | TGTGCCAGTAGTATAGGACTGCTGAACACCGGGGAGCTGTTTTTT
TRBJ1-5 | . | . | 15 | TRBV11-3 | CASSRSLQDNQPQHF | TGTGCCAGCAGCCGGAGCTTACAGGACAATCAGCCCCAGCATTTT
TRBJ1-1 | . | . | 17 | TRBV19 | CASSIDGYLGGGTEAFF | TGTGCCAGTAGTATAGATGGGTACCTGGGCGGGGGCACTGAAGCTTTCTTT
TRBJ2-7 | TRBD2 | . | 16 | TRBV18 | CASSPVAGANSYEQYF | TGTGCCAGCTCCCCCGTAGCGGGGGCGAACTCCTACGAGCAGTACTTC
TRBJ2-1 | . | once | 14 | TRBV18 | CASSPLSEINEQFF | TGTGCCAGCTCACCACTGTCGGAGATCAATGAGCAGTTCTTC
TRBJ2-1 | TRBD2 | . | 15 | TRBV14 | CASSHGLADYNEQFF | TGTGCCAGCAGCCATGGTCTAGCGGACTACAATGAGCAGTTCTTC
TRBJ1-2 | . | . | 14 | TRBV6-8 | CASIPTGLHRGYTF | TGTGCCAGCATACCCACGGGCCTTCACAGGGGCTACACCTTC
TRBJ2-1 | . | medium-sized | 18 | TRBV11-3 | CASSLEGLAMGAGNEQFF | TGTGCCAGCAGCTTAGAGGGGTTGGCGATGGGGGCCGGGAATGAGCAGTTCTTC